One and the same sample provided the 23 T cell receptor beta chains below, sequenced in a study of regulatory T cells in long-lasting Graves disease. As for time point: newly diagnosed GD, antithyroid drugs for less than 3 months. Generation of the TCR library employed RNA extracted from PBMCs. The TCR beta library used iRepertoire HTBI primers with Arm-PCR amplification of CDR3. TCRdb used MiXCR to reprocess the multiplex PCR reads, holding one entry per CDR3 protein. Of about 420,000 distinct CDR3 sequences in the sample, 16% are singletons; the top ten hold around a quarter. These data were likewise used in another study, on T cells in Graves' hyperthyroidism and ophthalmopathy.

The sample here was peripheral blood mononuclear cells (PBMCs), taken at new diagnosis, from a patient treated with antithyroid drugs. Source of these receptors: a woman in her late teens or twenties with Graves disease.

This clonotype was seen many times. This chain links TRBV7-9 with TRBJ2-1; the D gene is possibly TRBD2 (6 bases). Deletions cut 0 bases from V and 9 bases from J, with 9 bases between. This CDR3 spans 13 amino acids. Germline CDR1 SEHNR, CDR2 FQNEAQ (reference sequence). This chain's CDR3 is CASSLATGVEQFF. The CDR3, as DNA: TGTGCCAGCAGCTTAGCGACGGGGGTTGAGCAGTTCTTC.

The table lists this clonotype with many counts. CDR3 nucleotides: TGTGCCAGCAGCCAAGAACAGGGGTTCGAGCAGTACTTC. Translated, it gives CASSQEQGFEQYF. The V gene is TRBV3-1, the J gene TRBJ2-7, with 7 bases aligning to TRBD1. Germline CDR1 is LGHDT and CDR2 is YNNKEL (reference sequence). V lost 0 bases and J lost 6; bases outside the gene matches: 2. The CDR3 sequence is 13 residues long.

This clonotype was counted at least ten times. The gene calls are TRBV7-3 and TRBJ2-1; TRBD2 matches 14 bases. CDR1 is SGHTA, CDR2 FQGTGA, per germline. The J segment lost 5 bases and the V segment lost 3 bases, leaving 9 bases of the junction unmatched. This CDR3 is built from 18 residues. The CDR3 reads CASSFSSGTSGRNNEQFF. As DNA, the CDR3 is TGTGCCAGCAGCTTTAGCTCCGGGACTAGCGGGAGAAACAATGAGCAGTTCTTC.

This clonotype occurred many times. The CDR3 sequence: CASSSGAGVDEQFF. For the CDR3, the DNA is TGTGCCAGCAGCTCGGGAGCGGGAGTGGATGAGCAGTTCTTC. The V gene is TRBV28, the J gene TRBJ2-1, with 8 bases matching TRBD2. The CDR3 has 14 residues. V was pared by 6 bases and J by 8 bases, with 9 bases of the junction left unmatched. From germline, CDR1 is MDHEN and CDR2 SYDVKM.

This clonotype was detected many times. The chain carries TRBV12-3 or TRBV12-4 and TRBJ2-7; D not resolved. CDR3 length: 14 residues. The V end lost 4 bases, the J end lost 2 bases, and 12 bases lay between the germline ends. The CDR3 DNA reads TGTGCCAGCAGTTGGGCGGACGGAGCCTACGAGCAGTACTTC. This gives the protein CASSWADGAYEQYF.

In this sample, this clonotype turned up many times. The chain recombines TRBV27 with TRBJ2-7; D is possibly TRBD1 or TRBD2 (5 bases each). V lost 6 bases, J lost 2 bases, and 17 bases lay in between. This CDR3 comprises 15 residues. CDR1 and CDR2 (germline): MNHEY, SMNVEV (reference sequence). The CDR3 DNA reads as TGTGCCAGCAGACTAACAGGCGGGCAGGCCTACGAGCAGTACTTC. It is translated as CASRLTGGQAYEQYF.

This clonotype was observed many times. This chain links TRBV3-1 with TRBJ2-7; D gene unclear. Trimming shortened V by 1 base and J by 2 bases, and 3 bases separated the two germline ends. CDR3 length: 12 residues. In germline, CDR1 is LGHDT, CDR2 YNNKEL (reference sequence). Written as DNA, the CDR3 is TGTGCCAGCAGCCAAGGCACCTACGAGCAGTACTTC. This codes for CASSQGTYEQYF.

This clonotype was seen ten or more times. The CDR3 DNA reads as TGTGCCAGCAGTCTCACCGGAGCGGGGGATGAGCAGTTCTTC. Protein product: CASSLTGAGDEQFF. This chain connects TRBV28 to TRBJ2-1; TRBD2 matches at 8 bases. The CDR3 sequence is 14 residues long. J lost 8 bases, V lost 5 bases, and 8 bases had no gene match. In germline, CDR1 is MDHEN, CDR2 SYDVKM.

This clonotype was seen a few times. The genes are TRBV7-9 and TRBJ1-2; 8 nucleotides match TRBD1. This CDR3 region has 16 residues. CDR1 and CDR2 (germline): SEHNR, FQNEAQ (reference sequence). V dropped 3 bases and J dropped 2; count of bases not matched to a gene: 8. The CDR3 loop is CASSLFPRQGNYGYTF. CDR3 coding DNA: TGTGCCAGCAGCTTGTTCCCCCGACAGGGGAACTATGGCTACACCTTC.

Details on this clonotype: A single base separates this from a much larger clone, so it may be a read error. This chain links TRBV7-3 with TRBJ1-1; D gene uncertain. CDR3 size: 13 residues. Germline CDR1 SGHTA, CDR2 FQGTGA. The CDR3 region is CASSLIANNEASF. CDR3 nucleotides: TGTGCCAGCAGCTTAATCGCTAACAATGAAGCTTCCTTT.

The CDR3 here is CASRASGSRSYEQYF. CDR3 sequence (DNA): TGCGCCAGCAGAGCTAGCGGGAGTAGGTCCTACGAGCAGTACTTC. The genes are TRBV10-2 and TRBJ2-7; TRBD2 matches 10 bases. Germline V gene sequence: CDR1 WSHSY, CDR2 SAAADI. Germline trimming cut 6 bases from V and 1 base from J; bases unmatched to any gene: 6. The CDR3 covers 15 residues.

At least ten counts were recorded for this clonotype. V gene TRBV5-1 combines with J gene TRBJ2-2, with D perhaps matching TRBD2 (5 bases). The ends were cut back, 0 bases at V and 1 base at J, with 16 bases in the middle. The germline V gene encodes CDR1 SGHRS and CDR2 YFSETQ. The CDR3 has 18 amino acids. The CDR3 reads CASSLALAGGGNTGELFF. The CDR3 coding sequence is TGCGCCAGCAGCTTGGCTTTGGCGGGCGGCGGGAACACCGGGGAGCTGTTTTTT.

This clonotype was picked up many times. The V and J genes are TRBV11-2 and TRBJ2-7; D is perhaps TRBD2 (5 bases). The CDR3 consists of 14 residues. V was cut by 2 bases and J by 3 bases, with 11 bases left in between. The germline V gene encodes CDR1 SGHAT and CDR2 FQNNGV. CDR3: CASSLSPGGYEQYF. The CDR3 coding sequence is TGTGCCAGCAGCTTATCCCCTGGAGGCTACGAGCAGTACTTC.

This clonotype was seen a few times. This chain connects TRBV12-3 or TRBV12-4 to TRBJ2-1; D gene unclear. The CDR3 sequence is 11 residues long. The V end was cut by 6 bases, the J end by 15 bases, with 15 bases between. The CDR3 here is CASRASSIRFF. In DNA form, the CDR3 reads TGTGCCAGCAGGGCTAGTTCAATTCGGTTCTTC.

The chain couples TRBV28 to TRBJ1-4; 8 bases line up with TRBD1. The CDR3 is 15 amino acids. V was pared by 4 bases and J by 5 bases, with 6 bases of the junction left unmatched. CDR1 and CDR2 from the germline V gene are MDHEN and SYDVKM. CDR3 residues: CASSWYRGTNEKLFF. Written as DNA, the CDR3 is TGTGCCAGCAGTTGGTACAGGGGGACCAATGAAAAACTGTTTTTT.

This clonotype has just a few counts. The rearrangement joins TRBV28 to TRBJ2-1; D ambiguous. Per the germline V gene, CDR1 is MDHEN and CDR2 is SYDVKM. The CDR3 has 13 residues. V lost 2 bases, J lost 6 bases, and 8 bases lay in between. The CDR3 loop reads CASSLMFRNEQFF. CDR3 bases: TGTGCCAGCAGTTTAATGTTTCGCAATGAGCAGTTCTTC.

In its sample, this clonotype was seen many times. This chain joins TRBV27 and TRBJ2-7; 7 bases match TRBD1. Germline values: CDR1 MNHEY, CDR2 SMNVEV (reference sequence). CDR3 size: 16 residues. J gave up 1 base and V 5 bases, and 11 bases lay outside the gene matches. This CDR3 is CASSPTPDRVSYEQYF. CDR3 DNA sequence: TGTGCCAGCAGTCCAACCCCCGACAGGGTTTCCTACGAGCAGTACTTC.

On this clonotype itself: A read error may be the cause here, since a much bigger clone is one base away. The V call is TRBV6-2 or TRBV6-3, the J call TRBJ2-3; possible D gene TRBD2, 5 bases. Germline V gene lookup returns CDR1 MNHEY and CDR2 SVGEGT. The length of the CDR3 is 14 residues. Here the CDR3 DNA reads TGTGCCTGCAGTCCGGACTTGACCACAGATACGCAGTATTTT. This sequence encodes CACSPDLTTDTQYF.

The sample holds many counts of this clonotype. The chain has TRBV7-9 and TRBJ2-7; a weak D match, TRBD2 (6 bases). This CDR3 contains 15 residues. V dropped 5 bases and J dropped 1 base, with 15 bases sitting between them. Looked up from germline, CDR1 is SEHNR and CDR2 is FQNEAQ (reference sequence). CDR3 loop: CASSRLAEGSYEQYF. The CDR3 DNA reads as TGTGCCAGCAGCCGCCTGGCGGAGGGTTCCTACGAGCAGTACTTC. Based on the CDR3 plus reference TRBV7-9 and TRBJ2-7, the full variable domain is DTGVSQNPRHKITKRGQNVTFRCDPISEHNRLYWYRQTLGQGPEFLTYFQNEAQLEKSRLLSDRFSAERPKGSFSTLEIQRTEQGDSAMYLCASSRLAEGSYEQYFGPGTRLTVT.

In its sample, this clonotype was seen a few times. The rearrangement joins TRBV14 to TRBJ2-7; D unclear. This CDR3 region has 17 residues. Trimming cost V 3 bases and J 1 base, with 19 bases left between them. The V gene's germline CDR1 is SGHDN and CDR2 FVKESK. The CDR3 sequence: CASSQGSGRKFSYEQYF. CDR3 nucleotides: TGTGCCAGCAGCCAGGGATCTGGGCGGAAATTTTCCTACGAGCAGTACTTC.

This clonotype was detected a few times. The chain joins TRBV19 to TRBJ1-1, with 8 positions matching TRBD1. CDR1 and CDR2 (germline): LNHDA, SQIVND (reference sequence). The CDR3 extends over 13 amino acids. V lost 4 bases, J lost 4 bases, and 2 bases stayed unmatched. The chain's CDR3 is CASSRTGSTEAFF. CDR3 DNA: TGTGCCAGTAGTAGGACAGGGAGCACTGAAGCTTTCTTT.

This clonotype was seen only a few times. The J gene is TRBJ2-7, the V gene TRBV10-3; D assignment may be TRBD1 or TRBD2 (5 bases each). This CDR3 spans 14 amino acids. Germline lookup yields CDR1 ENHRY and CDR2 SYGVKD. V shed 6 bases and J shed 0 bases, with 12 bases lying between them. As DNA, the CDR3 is TGTGCCATCAGCGACCGGGACGACTCCTACGAGCAGTACTTC. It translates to CAISDRDDSYEQYF.

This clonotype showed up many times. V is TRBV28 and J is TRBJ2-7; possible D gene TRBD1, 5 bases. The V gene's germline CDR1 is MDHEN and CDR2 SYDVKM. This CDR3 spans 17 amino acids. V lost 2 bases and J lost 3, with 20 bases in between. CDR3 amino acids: CASSLPQWGRKVYEQYF. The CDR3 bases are TGTGCCAGCAGTTTACCCCAATGGGGCCGTAAGGTCTACGAGCAGTACTTC.